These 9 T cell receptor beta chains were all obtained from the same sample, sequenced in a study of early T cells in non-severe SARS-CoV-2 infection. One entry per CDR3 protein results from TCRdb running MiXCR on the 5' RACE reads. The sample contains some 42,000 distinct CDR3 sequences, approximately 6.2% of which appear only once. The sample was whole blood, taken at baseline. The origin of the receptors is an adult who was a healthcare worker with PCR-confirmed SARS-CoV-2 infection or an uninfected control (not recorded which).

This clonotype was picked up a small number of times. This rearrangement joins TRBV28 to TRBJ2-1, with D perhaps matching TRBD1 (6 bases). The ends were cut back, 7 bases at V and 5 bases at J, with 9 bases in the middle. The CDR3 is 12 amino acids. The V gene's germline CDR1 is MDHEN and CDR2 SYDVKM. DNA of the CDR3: TGTGCCAGCACGGGACAAAACAATGAGCAGTTCTTC. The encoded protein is CASTGQNNEQFF. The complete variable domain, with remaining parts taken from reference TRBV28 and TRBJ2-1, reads DVKVTQSSRYLVKRTGEKVFLECVQDMDHENMFWYRQDPGLGLRLIYFSYDVKMKEKGDIPEGYSVSREKKERFSLILESASTNQTSMYLCASTGQNNEQFFGPGTRLTVL.

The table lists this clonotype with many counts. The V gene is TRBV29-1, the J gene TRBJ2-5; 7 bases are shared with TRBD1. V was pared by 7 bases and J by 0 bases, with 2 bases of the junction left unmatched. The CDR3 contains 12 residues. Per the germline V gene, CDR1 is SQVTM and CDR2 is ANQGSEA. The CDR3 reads CSAGQHQETQYF. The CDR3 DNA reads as TGCAGCGCGGGACAGCACCAAGAGACCCAGTACTTC. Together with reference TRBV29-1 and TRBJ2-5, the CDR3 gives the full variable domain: SAVISQKPSRDICQRGTSLTIQCQVDSQVTMMFWYRQQPGQSLTLIATANQGSEATYESGFVIDKFPISRPNLTFSTLTVSNMSPEDSSIYLCSAGQHQETQYFGPGTRLLVL.

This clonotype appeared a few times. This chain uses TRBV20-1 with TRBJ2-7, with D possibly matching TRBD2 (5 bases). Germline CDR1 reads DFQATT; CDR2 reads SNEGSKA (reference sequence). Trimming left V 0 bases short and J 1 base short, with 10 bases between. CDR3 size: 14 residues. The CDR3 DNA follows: TGCAGTGCTAGAGAACGATGGAGGTCCTACGAGCAGTACTTC. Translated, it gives CSARERWRSYEQYF.

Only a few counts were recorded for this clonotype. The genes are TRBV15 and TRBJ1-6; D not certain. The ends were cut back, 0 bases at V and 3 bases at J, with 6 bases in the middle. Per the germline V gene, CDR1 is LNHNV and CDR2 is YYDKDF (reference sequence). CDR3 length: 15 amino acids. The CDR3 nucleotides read TGTGCCACCAGCAGAGAAGGGCTCTATAATTCACCCCTCCACTTT. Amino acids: CATSREGLYNSPLHF.

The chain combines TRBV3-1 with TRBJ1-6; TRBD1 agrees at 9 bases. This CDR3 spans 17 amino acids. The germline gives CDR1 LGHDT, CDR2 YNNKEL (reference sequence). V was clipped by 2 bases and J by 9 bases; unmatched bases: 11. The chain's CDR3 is CASSQISGTGRSSPLHF. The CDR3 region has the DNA TGTGCCAGCAGCCAAATTTCCGGGACAGGGCGTTCTTCACCCCTCCACTTT.

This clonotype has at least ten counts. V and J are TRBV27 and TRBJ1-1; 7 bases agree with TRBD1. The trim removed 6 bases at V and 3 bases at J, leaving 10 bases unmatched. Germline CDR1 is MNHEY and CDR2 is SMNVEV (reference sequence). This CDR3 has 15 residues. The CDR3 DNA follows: TGTGCCAGCAGCCCAAGAGGGGGCAGGGACACTGAAGCTTTCTTT. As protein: CASSPRGGRDTEAFF.

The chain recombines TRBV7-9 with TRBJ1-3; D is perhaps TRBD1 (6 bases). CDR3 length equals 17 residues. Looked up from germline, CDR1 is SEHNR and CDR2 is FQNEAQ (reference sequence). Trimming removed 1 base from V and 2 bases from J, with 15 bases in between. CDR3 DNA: TGTGCCAGCAGCTTAGAGCTTCAGGGGCCCGCTGGAAACACCATATATTTT. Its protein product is CASSLELQGPAGNTIYF.

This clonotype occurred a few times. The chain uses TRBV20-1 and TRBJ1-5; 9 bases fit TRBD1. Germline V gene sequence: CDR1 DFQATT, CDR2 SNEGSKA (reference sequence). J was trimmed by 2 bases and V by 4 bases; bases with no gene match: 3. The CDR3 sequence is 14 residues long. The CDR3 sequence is CSANRGQGNQPQHF. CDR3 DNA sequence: TGCAGTGCTAACAGGGGGCAGGGCAATCAGCCCCAGCATTTT.

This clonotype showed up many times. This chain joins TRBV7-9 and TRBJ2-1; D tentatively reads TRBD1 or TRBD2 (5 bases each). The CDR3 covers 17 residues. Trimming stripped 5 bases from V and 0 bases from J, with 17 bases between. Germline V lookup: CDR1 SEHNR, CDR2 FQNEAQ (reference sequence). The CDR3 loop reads CASSPPLRGSSYNEQFF. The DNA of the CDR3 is TGTGCCAGCAGCCCCCCTTTGAGGGGAAGCTCCTACAATGAGCAGTTCTTC.